The rows below give T cell receptor beta chains drawn from one sample of a study of early stage breast cancer tumors. Using immunoSEQ multiplex PCR, the repertoire was profiled, and TCRdb retains in-frame clones only, with some absent. Here the sample spans about 6,000 clones, 75% to 80% being singletons. Sequencing was carried out using normal breast tissue next to the tumor. The receptors stem from a person aged 70 to 79 with breast cancer. The CDR3 runs from the conserved cysteine through the conserved F or W. Fields, in order: clone size, J gene, D gene, CDR3 length, V gene, CDR3 protein, CDR3 DNA. The D gene is left open where the match is weak. For some rows the clone size is stated as once, few or many, or as a class when expanded; others skip it.

- TRBJ1-2 - 13 TRBV6-5 CASSIRGSYGYTF TGTGCCAGCAGTATCAGGGGAAGCTATGGCTACACCTTC
- TRBJ1-1 - 13 TRBV6-1 CATKLGKDTEAFF TGTGCCACAAAACTAGGAAAAGACACTGAAGCTTTCTTT
- TRBJ2-5 TRBD1 15 TRBV5-1 CASSLVAGGFETQYF TGCGCCAGCAGCTTGGTTGCAGGGGGCTTCGAGACCCAGTACTTC
- TRBJ1-4 TRBD1 15 TRBV6-6 CASSPRDRGGEKLFF TGTGCCAGCAGCCCCCGGGACAGGGGAGGCGAAAAACTGTTTTTT
- TRBJ1-2 - 11 TRBV20-1 CSVATGKSYTF TGCAGTGTTGCAACAGGGAAATCATACACCTTC
once TRBJ1-6 TRBD1 15 TRBV10-3 CAISGTGAYNSPLHF TGTGCCATCAGTGGGACAGGAGCATATAATTCACCCCTCCACTTT
- TRBJ2-7 TRBD1 14 TRBV19 CASSRDSSSYEQYF TGTGCCAGTAGTAGGGACAGCAGCTCCTACGAGCAGTACTTC
few TRBJ2-7 TRBD1 14 TRBV10-3 CAISADRAENEQYF TGTGCCATCAGCGCGGACAGGGCGGAAAACGAGCAGTACTTC
few TRBJ2-7 - 12 TRBV29-1 CSVATALYEQYF TGCAGCGTAGCTACAGCTTTGTACGAGCAGTACTTC
once TRBJ2-1 TRBD2 16 TRBV10-1 CASSESLAGGPYEQFF TGCGCCAGCAGTGAGTCTCTAGCGGGAGGGCCTTATGAGCAGTTCTTC
- TRBJ2-1 TRBD2 18 TRBV9 CASSVAGRGLEGIYEQFF TGTGCCAGCAGCGTAGCTGGGCGGGGACTAGAGGGGATTTATGAGCAGTTCTTC
- TRBJ1-6 - 14 TRBV9 CASSVDRLGSPLHF TGTGCCAGCAGCGTAGACAGGTTAGGGTCACCCCTCCACTTT
- TRBJ2-6 - 15 TRBV19 CASKGGGTGANVLTF TGTGCCAGCAAAGGAGGGGGCACTGGGGCCAACGTCCTGACTTTC
few TRBJ1-2 TRBD1 14 TRBV19 CASSMGRGIDGYTF TGTGCCAGTAGTATGGGCAGGGGGATCGATGGCTACACCTTC
few TRBJ1-6 - 14 TRBV6-6 CASSYVGNNSPLHF TGTGCCAGCAGTTACGTGGGCAATAATTCACCCCTCCACTTT
- TRBJ1-1 TRBD1 14 TRBV29-1 CSGGDSPANTEAFF TGCAGCGGAGGGGACAGCCCCGCAAACACTGAAGCTTTCTTT
once TRBJ1-1 - 13 TRBV29-1 CSVKTDGNTEAFF TGCAGCGTTAAAACAGACGGGAACACTGAAGCTTTCTTT
few TRBJ2-7 TRBD1 14 TRBV9 CASSRMTGVNEQYF TGTGCCAGCAGCCGAATGACAGGGGTGAACGAGCAGTACTTC
- TRBJ2-3 TRBD2 16 TRBV7-2 CASSHSGGVRTDTQYF TGTGCCAGCAGCCATAGCGGGGGGGTCCGGACAGATACGCAGTATTTT
- TRBJ1-2 - 12 TRBV28 CASSRPNYGYTF TGTGCCAGCAGCAGGCCAAACTATGGCTACACCTTC
- TRBJ2-1 TRBD2 18 TRBV5-1 CASSLTWTSGGSYNEQFF TGCGCCAGCAGCCTAACCTGGACTAGCGGGGGCTCCTACAATGAGCAGTTCTTC
- TRBJ1-3 - 14 TRBV5-5 CASSYPGLENTIYF TGTGCCAGCAGCTATCCAGGGTTGGAAAACACCATATATTTT
- TRBJ1-1 TRBD1 17 TRBV30 CAWSVLDGQGMRTEAFF TGTGCCTGGAGTGTATTGGACGGACAGGGGATGAGGACTGAAGCTTTCTTT
- TRBJ2-2 TRBD1 14 TRBV9 CASSVTGDTGELFF TGTGCCAGCAGCGTAACAGGGGACACCGGGGAGCTGTTTTTT
- TRBJ2-5 - 14 TRBV7-9 CASSLTGLEETQYF TGTGCCAGCAGCTTAACAGGATTGGAAGAGACCCAGTACTTC
few TRBJ1-1 - 15 TRBV9 CASSAQGRMNTEAFF TGTGCCAGCAGCGCACAGGGTAGGATGAACACTGAAGCTTTCTTT
- TRBJ1-1 - 13 TRBV5-4 CASSLQALPNAFF TGTGCCAGCAGCTTGCAGGCCCTCCCGAACGCTTTCTTT
- TRBJ2-7 - 16 TRBV18 CASSTSVATSSYEQYF TGTGCCAGCTCAACATCCGTCGCAACTAGCTCCTACGAGCAGTACTTC
- TRBJ2-7 - 15 TRBV6-1 CASNLQGFLTYEQYF TGTGCCAGCAACCTTCAGGGTTTTCTTACCTACGAGCAGTACTTC
- TRBJ1-2 - 14 TRBV18 CASSPGGQNYGYTF TGTGCCAGCTCACCAGGGGGACAAAACTATGGCTACACCTTC
- TRBJ2-7 - 16 TRBV25-1 CASSDLKTPQGAEQYF TGTGCCAGCAGTGACCTTAAAACTCCACAGGGAGCCGAGCAGTACTTC
- TRBJ2-5 TRBD2 16 TRBV28 CASSRIAGGGQETQYF TGTGCCAGCAGCCGGATAGCGGGGGGAGGGCAAGAGACCCAGTACTTC
- TRBJ2-3 - 14 TRBV7-9 CASRNTRGRDTQYF TGTGCCAGCCGCAACACGCGGGGGCGGGATACGCAGTATTTT
- TRBJ2-1 TRBD2 16 TRBV30 CAWSSGRAEVYNEQFF TGTGCCTGGAGTAGCGGGAGGGCCGAGGTCTACAATGAGCAGTTCTTC
- TRBJ2-2 TRBD2 17 TRBV7-8 CASSYESGTSGTGELFF TGTGCCAGCAGCTACGAGTCGGGGACTAGCGGGACCGGGGAGCTGTTTTTT
- TRBJ2-3 - 15 TRBV19 CASSLWQGSTDTQYF TGTGCCAGTAGTCTATGGCAGGGTAGCACAGATACGCAGTATTTT
- TRBJ1-2 - 14 TRBV7-9 CASSSPLGRYGYTF TGTGCCAGCAGCTCCCCCCTGGGGAGATATGGCTACACCTTC
- TRBJ2-3 - 16 TRBV5-1 CASSPGGGQGGDTQYF TGCGCCAGCAGCCCTGGGGGCGGGCAAGGTGGAGATACGCAGTATTTT
- TRBJ1-1 - 16 TRBV7-9 CASSLPQTGGSTEAFF TGTGCCAGCAGCTTACCCCAAACCGGGGGGAGTACTGAAGCTTTCTTT
- TRBJ2-3 TRBD2 15 TRBV13 CASSRSGGSTDTQYF TGTGCCAGCAGCCGAAGCGGGGGTAGCACAGATACGCAGTATTTT
- TRBJ2-5 TRBD2 15 TRBV7-3 CASSLVAGTQETQYF TGTGCCAGCAGCCTGGTAGCGGGAACCCAAGAGACCCAGTACTTC
- TRBJ2-3 TRBD1 17 TRBV27 CASSLFGGQPSTDTQYF TGTGCCAGCAGTTTATTTGGGGGACAGCCTAGCACAGATACGCAGTATTTT
- TRBJ1-1 - 15 TRBV7-9 CASSKQGGGFTEAFF TGTGCCAGCAGCAAACAGGGTGGCGGGTTCACTGAAGCTTTCTTT
- TRBJ1-5 - 15 TRBV4-1 CASSQTRGHNQPQHF TGCGCCAGCAGCCAAACGAGAGGCCACAATCAGCCCCAGCATTTT
- TRBJ1-1 TRBD1 15 TRBV5-4 CASSLEFKGATEAFF TGTGCCAGCAGCTTGGAATTTAAGGGGGCGACTGAAGCTTTCTTT
- TRBJ2-5 - 13 TRBV11-2 CASSLGGAETQYF TGTGCCAGCAGCTTAGGGGGCGCAGAGACCCAGTACTTC
once TRBJ1-4 - 19 TRBV14 CASSQPRGVRGATNEKLFF TGTGCCAGCAGCCAACCCCGAGGGGTCAGGGGCGCAACTAATGAAAAACTGTTTTTT
- TRBJ1-1 - 12 TRBV21-1 CASPLEGTEAFF TGTGCCAGCCCTTTGGAGGGCACTGAAGCTTTCTTT
- TRBJ2-1 TRBD2 15 TRBV28 CASSLAGGPLNEQFF TGTGCCAGCAGTTTGGCGGGAGGTCCCCTCAATGAGCAGTTCTTC
- TRBJ2-2 TRBD1 13 TRBV30 CAWSRTGAGELFF TGTGCCTGGAGTAGGACAGGGGCCGGGGAGCTGTTTTTT
few TRBJ2-1 TRBD2 15 TRBV4-2 CASSQELAGESEQFF TGTGCCAGCAGCCAAGAACTAGCGGGGGAATCTGAGCAGTTCTTC
- TRBJ2-7 TRBD2 14 TRBV5-1 CASSFSGRAYEQYF TGCGCCAGCAGTTTTAGCGGGAGGGCCTACGAGCAGTACTTC
once TRBJ1-5 - 14 TRBV19 CASSHWGGNQPQHF TGTGCCAGTAGCCACTGGGGCGGCAATCAGCCCCAGCATTTT
- TRBJ1-4 TRBD1 13 TRBV10-3 CAIRDRLNEKLFF TGTGCCATCAGGGACAGGCTTAATGAAAAACTGTTTTTT
few TRBJ2-3 - 15 TRBV28 CASTLGGSSTDTQYF TGTGCCAGCACTCTCGGGGGAAGTAGCACAGATACGCAGTATTTT
- TRBJ1-6 TRBD1 13 TRBV29-1 CSVAGTEGSPLHF TGCAGCGTCGCCGGGACAGAAGGCTCACCCCTCCACTTT
- TRBJ1-5 - 14 TRBV7-2 CASSSGHPPQPQHF TGTGCCAGCAGCTCGGGACACCCTCCCCAGCCCCAGCATTTT